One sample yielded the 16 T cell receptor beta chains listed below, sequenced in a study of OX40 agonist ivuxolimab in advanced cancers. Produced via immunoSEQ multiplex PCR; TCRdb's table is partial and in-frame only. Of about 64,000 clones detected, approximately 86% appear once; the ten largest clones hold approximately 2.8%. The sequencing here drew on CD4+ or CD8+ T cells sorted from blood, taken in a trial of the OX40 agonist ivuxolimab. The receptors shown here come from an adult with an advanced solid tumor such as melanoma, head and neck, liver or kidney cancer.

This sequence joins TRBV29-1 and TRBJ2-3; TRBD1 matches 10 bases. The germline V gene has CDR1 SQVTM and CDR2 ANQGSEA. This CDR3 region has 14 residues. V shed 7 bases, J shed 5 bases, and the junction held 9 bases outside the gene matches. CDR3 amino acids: CSASRQGAGDTQYF. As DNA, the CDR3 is TGCAGCGCGTCGAGACAGGGGGCCGGAGATACGCAGTATTTT.

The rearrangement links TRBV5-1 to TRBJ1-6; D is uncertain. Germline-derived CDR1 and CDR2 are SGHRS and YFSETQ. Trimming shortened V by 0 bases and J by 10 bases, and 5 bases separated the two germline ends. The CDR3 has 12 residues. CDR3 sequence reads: CASSLDGSPLHF. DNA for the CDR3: TGCGCCAGCAGCTTGGATGGATCACCCCTCCACTTT.

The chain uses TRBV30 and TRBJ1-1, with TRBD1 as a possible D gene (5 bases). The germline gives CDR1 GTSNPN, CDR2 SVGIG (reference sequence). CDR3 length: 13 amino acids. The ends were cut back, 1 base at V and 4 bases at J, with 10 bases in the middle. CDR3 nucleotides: TGTGCCTGGAGTGATCTGGGGGGCACTGAAGCTTTCTTT. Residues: CAWSDLGGTEAFF. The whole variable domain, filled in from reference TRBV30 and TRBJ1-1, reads SQTIHQWPATLVQPVGSPLSLECTVEGTSNPNLYWYRQAAGRGLQLLFYSVGIGQISSEVPQNLSASRPQDRQFILSSKKLLLSDSGFYLCAWSDLGGTEAFFGQGTRLTVV.

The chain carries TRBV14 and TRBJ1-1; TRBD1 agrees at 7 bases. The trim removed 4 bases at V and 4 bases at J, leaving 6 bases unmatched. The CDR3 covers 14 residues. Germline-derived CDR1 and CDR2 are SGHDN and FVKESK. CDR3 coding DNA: TGTGCCAGCAGCCTTCAGGGGGGGAGCACTGAAGCTTTCTTT. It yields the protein CASSLQGGSTEAFF.

CDR3 sequence reads: CASSWGREVAIWFF. CDR3 coding DNA: TGTGCCAGCAGCTGGGGGCGGGAGGTCGCTATTTGGTTCTTC. The chain carries TRBV7-8 and TRBJ2-1, with 8 bases matching TRBD2. V lost 4 bases and J lost 15; bases outside the gene matches: 14. Germline CDR1 SGHVS, CDR2 FQNEAQ. The CDR3 is 14 residues long.

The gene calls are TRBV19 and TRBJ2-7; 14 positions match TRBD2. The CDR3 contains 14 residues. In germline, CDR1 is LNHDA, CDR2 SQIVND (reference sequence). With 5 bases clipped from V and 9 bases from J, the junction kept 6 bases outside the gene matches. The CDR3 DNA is TGTGCCAGTAGTGCGGGACTAGCGGGAGACTTGCAGTACTTC. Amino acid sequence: CASSAGLAGDLQYF. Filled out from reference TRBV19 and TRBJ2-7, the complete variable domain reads DGGITQSPKYLFRKEGQNVTLSCEQNLNHDAMYWYRQDPGQGLRLIYYSQIVNDFQKGDIAEGYSVSREKKESFPLTVTSAQKNPTAFYLCASSAGLAGDLQYFGPGTRLTVT.

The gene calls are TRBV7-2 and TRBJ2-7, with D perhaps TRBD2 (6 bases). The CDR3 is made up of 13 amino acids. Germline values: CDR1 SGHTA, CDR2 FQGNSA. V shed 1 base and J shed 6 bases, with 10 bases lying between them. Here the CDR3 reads CASSLGWRAEQYF. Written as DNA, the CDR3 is TGTGCCAGCAGCTTAGGGTGGAGGGCCGAGCAGTACTTC. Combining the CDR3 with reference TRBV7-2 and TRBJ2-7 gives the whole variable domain GAGVSQSPSNKVTEKGKDVELRCDPISGHTALYWYRQSLGQGLEFLIYFQGNSAPDKSGLPSDRFSAERTGGSVSTLTIQRTQQEDSAVYLCASSLGWRAEQYFGPGTRLTVT.

This CDR3 reads CASSSEGAGANVLTF. The CDR3 DNA follows: TGTGCCAGCAGCTCCGAGGGGGCCGGGGCCAACGTCCTGACTTTC. The rearrangement links TRBV6-5 to TRBJ2-6; 7 nucleotides align to TRBD1. Germline trimming cut 6 bases from V and 4 bases from J; bases unmatched to any gene: 6. The CDR3 contains 15 residues. The germline V gene has CDR1 MNHEY and CDR2 SVGAGI.

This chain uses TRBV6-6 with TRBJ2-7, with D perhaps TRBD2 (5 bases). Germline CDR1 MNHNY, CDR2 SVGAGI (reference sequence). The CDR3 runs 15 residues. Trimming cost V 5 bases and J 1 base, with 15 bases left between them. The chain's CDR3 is CASSRTGEGSYEQYF. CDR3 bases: TGTGCCAGCAGTCGGACTGGGGAAGGTTCCTACGAGCAGTACTTC.

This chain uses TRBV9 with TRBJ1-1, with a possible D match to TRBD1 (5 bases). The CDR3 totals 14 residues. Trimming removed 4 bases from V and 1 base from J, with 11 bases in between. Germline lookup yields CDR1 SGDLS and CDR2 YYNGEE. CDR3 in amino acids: CASSSTTANTEAFF. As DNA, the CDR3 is TGTGCCAGCAGCTCCACGACAGCGAACACTGAAGCTTTCTTT.

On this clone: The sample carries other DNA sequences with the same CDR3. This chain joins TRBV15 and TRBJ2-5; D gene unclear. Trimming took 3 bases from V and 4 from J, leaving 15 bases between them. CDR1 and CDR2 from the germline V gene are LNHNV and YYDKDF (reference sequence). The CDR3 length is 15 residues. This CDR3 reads CATSRDPSLGETQYF. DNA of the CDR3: TGTGCCACCAGCAGGGATCCAAGCTTAGGAGAGACCCAGTACTTC.

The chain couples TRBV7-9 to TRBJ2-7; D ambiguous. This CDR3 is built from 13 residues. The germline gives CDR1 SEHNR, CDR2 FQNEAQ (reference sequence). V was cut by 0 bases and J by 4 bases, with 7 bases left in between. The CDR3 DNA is TGTGCCAGCAGCTTAGCAGGTGTGTACGAGCAGTACTTC. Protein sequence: CASSLAGVYEQYF.

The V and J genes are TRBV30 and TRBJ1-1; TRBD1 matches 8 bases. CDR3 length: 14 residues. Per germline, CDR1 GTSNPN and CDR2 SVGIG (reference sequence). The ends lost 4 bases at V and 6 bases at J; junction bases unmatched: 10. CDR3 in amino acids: CAWNLRQGYAEAFF. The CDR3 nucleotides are TGTGCCTGGAATCTGCGACAGGGGTACGCTGAAGCTTTCTTT.

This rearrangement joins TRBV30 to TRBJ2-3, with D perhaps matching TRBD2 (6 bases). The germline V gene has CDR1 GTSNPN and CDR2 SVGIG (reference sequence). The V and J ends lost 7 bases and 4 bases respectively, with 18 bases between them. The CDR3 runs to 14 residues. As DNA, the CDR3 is TGTGCCTTTACGACGGCGGGACTGGCAGATACGCAGTATTTT. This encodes CAFTTAGLADTQYF. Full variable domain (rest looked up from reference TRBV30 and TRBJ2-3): SQTIHQWPATLVQPVGSPLSLECTVEGTSNPNLYWYRQAAGRGLQLLFYSVGIGQISSEVPQNLSASRPQDRQFILSSKKLLLSDSGFYLCAFTTAGLADTQYFGPGTRLTVL.

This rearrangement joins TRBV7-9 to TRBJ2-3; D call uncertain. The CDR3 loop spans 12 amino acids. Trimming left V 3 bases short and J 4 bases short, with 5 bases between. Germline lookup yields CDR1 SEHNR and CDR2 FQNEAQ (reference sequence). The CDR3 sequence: CASSFFPDTQYF. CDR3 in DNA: TGTGCCAGCAGCTTCTTCCCAGATACGCAGTATTTT.

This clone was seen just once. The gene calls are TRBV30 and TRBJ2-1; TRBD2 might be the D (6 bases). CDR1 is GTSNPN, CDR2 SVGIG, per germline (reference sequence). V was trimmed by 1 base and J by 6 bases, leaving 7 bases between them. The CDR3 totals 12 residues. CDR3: CAWSAGGNEQFF. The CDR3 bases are TGTGCCTGGAGTGCCGGGGGCAATGAGCAGTTCTTC.